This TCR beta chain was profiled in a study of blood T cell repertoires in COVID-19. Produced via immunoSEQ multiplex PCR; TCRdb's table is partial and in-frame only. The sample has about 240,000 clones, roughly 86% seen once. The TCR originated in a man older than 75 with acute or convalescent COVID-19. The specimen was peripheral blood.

The chain's CDR3 is CASSLNPRLAVSYNEQFF. The CDR3 nucleotides read TGTGCCAGCAGCTTAAACCCCCGACTAGCGGTGTCCTACAATGAGCAGTTCTTC. The gene calls are TRBV7-3 and TRBJ2-1, with 9 bases matching TRBD2. CDR1 and CDR2 (germline): SGHTA, FQGTGA. Trimming at V came to 1 base and at J to 1 base, leaving 8 bases not matched to a gene. The CDR3 loop spans 18 amino acids.